This TCR beta chain derives from a study of blood T cell repertoires in COVID-19. Libraries were prepared by immunoSEQ multiplex PCR; TCRdb keeps only in-frame clonotypes and omits some of them. Seen here are 200,000 or so clones, almost 80% observed once, and the top ten hold around 16%. This sequence originates from a man aged 55 to 70 with active or convalescent COVID-19. The sequenced sample consisted of peripheral blood.

The DNA for the CDR3 is TGTGCCAGTAGTACCAGGACAGTCGCTGGAAACACCATATATTTT. Translation: CASSTRTVAGNTIYF. This chain joins TRBV19 and TRBJ1-3; D is perhaps TRBD1 (6 bases). The CDR3 contains 15 residues. With 4 bases removed from V and 2 bases from J, the gap between germline ends came to 12 bases. Germline V gives CDR1 LNHDA, CDR2 SQIVND (reference sequence).